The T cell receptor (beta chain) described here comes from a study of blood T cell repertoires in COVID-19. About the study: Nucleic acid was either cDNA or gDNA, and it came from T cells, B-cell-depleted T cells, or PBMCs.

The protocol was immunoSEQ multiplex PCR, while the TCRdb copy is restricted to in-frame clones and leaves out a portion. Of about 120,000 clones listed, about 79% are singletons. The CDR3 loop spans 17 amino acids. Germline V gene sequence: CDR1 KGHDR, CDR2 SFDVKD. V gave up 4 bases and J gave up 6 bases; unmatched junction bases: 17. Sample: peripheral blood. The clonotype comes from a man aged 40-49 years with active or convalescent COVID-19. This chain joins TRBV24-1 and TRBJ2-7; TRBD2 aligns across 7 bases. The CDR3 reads CATSESGRSGKRAEQYF. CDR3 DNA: TGTGCCACCAGTGAATCTGGACGAAGCGGGAAGCGAGCCGAGCAGTACTTC.